This T cell receptor beta chain is from a study of T cells in women clearing cervical HPV infection. As for the study in general: Blood came at first lesion visit for cases, post-clearance for controls.

Worth noting for this clone: The read stops 3 residues short of the end of the CDR3; the missing end is completed from the germline J gene.

The data were produced by immunoSEQ multiplex PCR, yet TCRdb's version contains in-frame clones alone and is incomplete. This sample's table has 45,000 to 55,000 clones. The germline CDR1 and CDR2 sequences are SQVTM and ANQGSEA. Trimming cost V 4 bases and J 6 bases; bases outside gene matches: 12. CDR3 length equals 15 residues. This sequence was found in a woman between 18 and 70 years old with a cervical HPV16 infection that either progressed to CIN3+ or cleared (not recorded which). Material: blood buffy coat. The J gene is TRBJ2-7, the V gene TRBV29-1, with 10 bases identical to TRBD1. The sequenced part of the CDR3 DNA is TGCAGCGTTGGCCGGGGGACAGGGGATTCGGGCGAG. Its protein is CSVGRGTGDSGE. The entire CDR3 sequence reads CSVGRGTGDSGEQYF.